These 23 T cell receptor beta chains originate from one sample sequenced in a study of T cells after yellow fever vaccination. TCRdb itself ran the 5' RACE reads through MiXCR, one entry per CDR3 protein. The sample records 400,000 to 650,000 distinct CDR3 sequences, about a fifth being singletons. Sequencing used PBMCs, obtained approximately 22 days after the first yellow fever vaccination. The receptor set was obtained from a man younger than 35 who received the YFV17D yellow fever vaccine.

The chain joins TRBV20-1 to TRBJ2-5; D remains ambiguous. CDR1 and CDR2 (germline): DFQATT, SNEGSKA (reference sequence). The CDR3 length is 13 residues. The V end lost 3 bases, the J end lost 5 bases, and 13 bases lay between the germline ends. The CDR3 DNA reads TGCAGTGCTAGCCGGGCGCTGGGGGAGACCCAGTACTTC. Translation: CSASRALGETQYF.

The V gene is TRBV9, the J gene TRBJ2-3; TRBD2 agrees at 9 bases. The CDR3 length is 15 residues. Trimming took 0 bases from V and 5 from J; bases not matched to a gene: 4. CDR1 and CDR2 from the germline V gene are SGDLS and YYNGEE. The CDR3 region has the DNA TGTGCCAGCAGCGTAGGTAGCGGGGGCATAGATACGCAGTATTTT. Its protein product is CASSVGSGGIDTQYF.

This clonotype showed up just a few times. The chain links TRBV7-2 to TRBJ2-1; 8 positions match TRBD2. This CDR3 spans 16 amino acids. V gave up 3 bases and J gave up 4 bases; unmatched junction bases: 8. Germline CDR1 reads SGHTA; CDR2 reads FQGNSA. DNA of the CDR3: TGTGCCAGCAGCTTGAGTAGCGGGGAGAAATACAATGAGCAGTTCTTC. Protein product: CASSLSSGEKYNEQFF.

This CDR3 reads CSEVGGKTTDTQYF. The CDR3 DNA reads as TGCAGTGAGGTGGGGGGGAAGACCACAGATACGCAGTATTTT. The rearrangement uses TRBV20-1 and TRBJ2-3, with TRBD2 matching over 7 bases. This CDR3 has 14 residues. Germline-derived CDR1 and CDR2 are DFQATT and SNEGSKA (reference sequence). After removal of 7 bases from V and 2 bases from J, the junction contained 9 bases not matched to a gene.

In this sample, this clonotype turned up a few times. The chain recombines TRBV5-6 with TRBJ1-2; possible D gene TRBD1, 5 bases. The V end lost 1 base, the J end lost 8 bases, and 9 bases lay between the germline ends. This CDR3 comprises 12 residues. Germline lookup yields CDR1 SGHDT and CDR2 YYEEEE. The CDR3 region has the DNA TGTGCCAGCAGCTTGTGGGGCGGCGGCTACACCTTC. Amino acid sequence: CASSLWGGGYTF.

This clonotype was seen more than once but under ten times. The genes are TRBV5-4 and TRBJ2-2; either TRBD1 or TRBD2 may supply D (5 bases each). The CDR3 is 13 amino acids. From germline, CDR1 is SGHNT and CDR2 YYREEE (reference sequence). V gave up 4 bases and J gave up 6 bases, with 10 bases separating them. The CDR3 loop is CASSDLGAGELFF. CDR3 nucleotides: TGTGCCAGCAGCGATCTGGGGGCCGGGGAGCTGTTTTTT.

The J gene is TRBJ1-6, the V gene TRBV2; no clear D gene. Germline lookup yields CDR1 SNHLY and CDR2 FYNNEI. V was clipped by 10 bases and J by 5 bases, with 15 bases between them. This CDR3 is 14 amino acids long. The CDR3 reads CATGAKTDNSPLHF. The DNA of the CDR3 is TGTGCCACCGGCGCCAAGACTGATAATTCACCCCTCCACTTT. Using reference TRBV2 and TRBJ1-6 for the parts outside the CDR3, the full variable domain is EPEVTQTPSHQVTQMGQEVILRCVPISNHLYFYWYRQILGQKVEFLVSFYNNEISEKSEIFDDQFSVERPDGSNFTLKIRSTKLEDSAMYFCATGAKTDNSPLHFGNGTRLTVT.

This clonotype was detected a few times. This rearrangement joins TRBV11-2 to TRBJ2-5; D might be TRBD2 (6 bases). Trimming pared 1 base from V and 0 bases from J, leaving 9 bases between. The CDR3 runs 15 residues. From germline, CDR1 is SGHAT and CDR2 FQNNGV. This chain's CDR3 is CASSLGRDYQETQYF. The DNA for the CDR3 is TGTGCCAGCAGCTTAGGACGGGACTACCAAGAGACCCAGTACTTC.

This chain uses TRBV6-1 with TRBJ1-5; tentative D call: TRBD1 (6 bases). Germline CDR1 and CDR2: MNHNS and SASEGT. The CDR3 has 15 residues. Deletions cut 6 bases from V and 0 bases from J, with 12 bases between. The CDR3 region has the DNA TGTGCCAGCAGCCCCTCGACAGGTAGCAATCAGCCCCAGCATTTT. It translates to CASSPSTGSNQPQHF.

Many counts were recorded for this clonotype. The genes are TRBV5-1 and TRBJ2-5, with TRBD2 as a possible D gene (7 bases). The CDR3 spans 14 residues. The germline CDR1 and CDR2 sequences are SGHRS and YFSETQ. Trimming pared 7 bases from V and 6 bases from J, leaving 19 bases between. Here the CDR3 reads CASAARGGAQTQYF. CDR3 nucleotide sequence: TGCGCCAGCGCGGCGAGAGGGGGGGCCCAGACCCAGTACTTC.

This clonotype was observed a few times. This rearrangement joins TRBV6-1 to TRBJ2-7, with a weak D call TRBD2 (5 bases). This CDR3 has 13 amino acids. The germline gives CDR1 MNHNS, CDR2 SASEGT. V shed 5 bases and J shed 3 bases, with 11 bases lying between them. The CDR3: CASSPVGSYEQYF. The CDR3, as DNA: TGTGCCAGCAGTCCCGTGGGGAGCTACGAGCAGTACTTC.

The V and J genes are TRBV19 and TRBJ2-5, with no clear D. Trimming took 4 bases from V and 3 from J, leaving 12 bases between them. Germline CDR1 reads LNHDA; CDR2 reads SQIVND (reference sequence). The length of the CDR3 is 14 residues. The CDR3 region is CASSSWALKETQYF. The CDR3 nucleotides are TGTGCCAGTAGTAGCTGGGCGTTGAAAGAGACCCAGTACTTC.

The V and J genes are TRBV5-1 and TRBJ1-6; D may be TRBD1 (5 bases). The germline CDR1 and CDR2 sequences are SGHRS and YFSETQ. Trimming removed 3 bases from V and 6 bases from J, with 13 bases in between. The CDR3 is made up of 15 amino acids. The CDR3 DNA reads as TGCGCCAGCAGCTCGGGACGACAGTCTAATTCACCCCTCCACTTT. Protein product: CASSSGRQSNSPLHF. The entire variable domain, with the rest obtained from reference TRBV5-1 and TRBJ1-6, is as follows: KAGVTQTPRYLIKTRGQQVTLSCSPISGHRSVSWYQQTPGQGLQFLFEYFSETQRNKGNFPGRFSGRQFSNSRSEMNVSTLELGDSALYLCASSSGRQSNSPLHFGNGTRLTVT.

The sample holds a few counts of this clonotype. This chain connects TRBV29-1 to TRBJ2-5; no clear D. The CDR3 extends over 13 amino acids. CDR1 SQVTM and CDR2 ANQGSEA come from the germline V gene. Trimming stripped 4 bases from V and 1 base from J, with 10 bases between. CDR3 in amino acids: CSVGRPGQETQYF. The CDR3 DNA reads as TGCAGCGTTGGAAGACCGGGCCAAGAGACCCAGTACTTC.

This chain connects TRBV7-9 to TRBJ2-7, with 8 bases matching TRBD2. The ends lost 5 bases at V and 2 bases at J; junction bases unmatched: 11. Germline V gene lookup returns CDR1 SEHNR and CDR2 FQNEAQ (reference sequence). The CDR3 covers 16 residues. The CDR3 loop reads CASSGGGAGAAYEQYF. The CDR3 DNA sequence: TGTGCCAGCAGCGGAGGGGGAGCGGGGGCGGCCTACGAGCAGTACTTC.

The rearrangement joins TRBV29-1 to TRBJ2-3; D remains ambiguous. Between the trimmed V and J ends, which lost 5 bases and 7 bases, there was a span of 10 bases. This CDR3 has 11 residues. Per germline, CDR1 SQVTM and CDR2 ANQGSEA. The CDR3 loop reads CSVLEVYTQYF. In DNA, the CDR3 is TGCAGCGTTCTAGAAGTATATACGCAGTATTTT.

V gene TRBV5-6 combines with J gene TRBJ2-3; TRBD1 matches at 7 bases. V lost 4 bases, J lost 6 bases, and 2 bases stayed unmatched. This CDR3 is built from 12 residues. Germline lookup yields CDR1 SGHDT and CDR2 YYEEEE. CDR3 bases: TGTGCCAGCAGCACAGGGGCGGATACGCAGTATTTT. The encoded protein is CASSTGADTQYF.

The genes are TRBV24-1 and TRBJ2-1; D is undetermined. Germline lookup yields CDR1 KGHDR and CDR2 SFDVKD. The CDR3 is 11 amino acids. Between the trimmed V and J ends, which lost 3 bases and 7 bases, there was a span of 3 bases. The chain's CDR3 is CATSDRNEQFF. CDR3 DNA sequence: TGTGCCACCAGTGATAGGAATGAGCAGTTCTTC.

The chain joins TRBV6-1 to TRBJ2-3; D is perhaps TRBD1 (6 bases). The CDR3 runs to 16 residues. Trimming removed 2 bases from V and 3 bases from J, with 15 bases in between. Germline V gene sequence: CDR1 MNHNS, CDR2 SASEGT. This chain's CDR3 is CASSEPDRSNTDTQYF. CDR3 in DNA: TGTGCCAGCAGTGAACCGGACAGATCTAATACAGATACGCAGTATTTT.

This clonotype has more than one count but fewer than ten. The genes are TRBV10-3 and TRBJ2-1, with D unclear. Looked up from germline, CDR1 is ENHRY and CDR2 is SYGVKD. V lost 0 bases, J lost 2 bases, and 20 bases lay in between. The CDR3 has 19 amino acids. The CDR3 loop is CAISESPPRDSVTYNEQFF. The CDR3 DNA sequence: TGTGCCATCAGTGAGTCCCCCCCTAGGGATTCCGTTACCTACAATGAGCAGTTCTTC.

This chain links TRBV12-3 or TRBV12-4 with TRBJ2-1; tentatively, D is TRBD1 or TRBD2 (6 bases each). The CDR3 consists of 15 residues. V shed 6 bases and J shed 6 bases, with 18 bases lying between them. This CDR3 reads CASSQNSGARNEQFF. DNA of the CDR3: TGTGCCAGCAGCCAAAACTCGGGGGCCCGCAATGAGCAGTTCTTC.

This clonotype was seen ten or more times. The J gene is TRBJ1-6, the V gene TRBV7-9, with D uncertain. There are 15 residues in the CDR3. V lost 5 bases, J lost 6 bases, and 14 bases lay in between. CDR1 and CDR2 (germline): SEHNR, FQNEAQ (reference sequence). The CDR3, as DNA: TGTGCCAGCAGCCCGCTTCAAGCATCTAATTCACCCCTCCACTTT. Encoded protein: CASSPLQASNSPLHF. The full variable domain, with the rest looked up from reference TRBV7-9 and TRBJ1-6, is DTGVSQNPRHKITKRGQNVTFRCDPISEHNRLYWYRQTLGQGPEFLTYFQNEAQLEKSRLLSDRFSAERPKGSFSTLEIQRTEQGDSAMYLCASSPLQASNSPLHFGNGTRLTVT.

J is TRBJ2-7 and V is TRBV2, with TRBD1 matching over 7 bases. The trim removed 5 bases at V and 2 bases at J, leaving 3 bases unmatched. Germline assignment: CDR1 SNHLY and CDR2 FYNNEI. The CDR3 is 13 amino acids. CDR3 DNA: TGTGCCAGCAGTTTGGACAGGCCCTACGAGCAGTACGTC. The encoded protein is CASSLDRPYEQYV.